Below, 3 T cell receptor beta chains from the same sample are listed, as sequenced in a study of Ad26.COV2.S vaccination and SARS-CoV-2 variants (dated by TCRdb to the early 2020s). Receptor libraries were prepared by the immunoSEQ multiplex PCR assay. The table was pulled from immuneACCESS by TCRdb, which kept in-frame rearrangements only. Such tables lose some clones; where checked, under half of the loss comes from unresolved V genes, and the rest has no known cause. The sample yields 350,000 to 500,000 clones; about 91% were counted once. Around 2.6% of the sample goes to the ten largest clones. In the paper's terms, the treatment or condition label means: some 20 received Ad26.COV2.S at low or high dose, single or two shots; about 5 received placebo; per-sample allocation not given. Repertoires of vaccine and placebo recipients were sequenced from samples taken on day 63 after the first injection.

The starting material was peripheral blood, obtained in a trial of Ad26.COV2.S vaccine versus placebo. The receptors here all came from a person between 18 and 60 years old who received the Ad26.COV2.S COVID-19 vaccine or a placebo.

V usage is TRBV6-5 and J usage is TRBJ2-7; possible D gene TRBD1, 6 bases. V shed 6 bases and J shed 7 bases, with 10 bases lying between them. This CDR3 is 11 amino acids long. Germline CDR1 reads MNHEY; CDR2 reads SVGAGI. The CDR3 nucleotides read TGTGCCAGCAGAGTCCAGGGGGAGCAGTACTTC. Its protein is CASRVQGEQYF.

The rearrangement links TRBV9 to TRBJ2-3; the match to TRBD1 covers 9 bases. In germline, CDR1 is SGDLS, CDR2 YYNGEE. Unmatched junction bases numbered 3, after V lost 0 bases and J lost 1 base. The CDR3 runs to 16 residues. The CDR3 DNA follows: TGTGCCAGCAGCGTAGCTCGGGACAGGGGCACAGATACGCAGTATTTT. Encoded protein: CASSVARDRGTDTQYF.

The genes are TRBV5-1 and TRBJ2-3; unclear D gene. V was pared by 1 base and J by 2 bases, with 11 bases between. The CDR3 runs 15 residues. Germline V gene data show CDR1 as SGHRS and CDR2 as YFSETQ. CDR3 sequence: CASSLNYFYTDTQYF. The CDR3 DNA reads as TGCGCCAGCAGCTTGAACTATTTCTACACAGATACGCAGTATTTT.